This TCR beta chain was sequenced for a study of blood T cell repertoires in COVID-19. CDR3 length equals 13 residues. Germline values: CDR1 MNHNS, CDR2 SASEGT. V was clipped by 3 bases and J by 5 bases, with 8 bases between them. Authors' data handling: For nucleated cells, counts were estimated from reference gene primer amplification. This table comes from immunoSEQ multiplex PCR, and its TCRdb copy is limited to in-frame clones, with some not included. D and trimming come from the DNA, and the V and J calls and clone size come from that table. The sample holds some 380,000 clones, roughly 87% seen once.

V usage is TRBV6-1 and J usage is TRBJ1-3; D gene unclear. Material: PBMCs or T cells enriched from blood (not recorded which). This TCR derives from a woman between 40 and 50 years old with acute COVID-19. CDR3 in DNA: TGTGCCAGCAGTGACGGCAGGCGAAACACCATATATTTT. It is translated as CASSDGRRNTIYF.